This paragraph reports one T cell receptor beta chain. As yet, its antigen is unknown. The data stem from a study of response to subunit inactivated influenza vaccine. Study-level findings and limits: The authors suggested that few new T cells are recruited per seasonal influenza vaccination.

MiXCR was run by TCRdb on the RT-PCR reads, yielding one entry per CDR3 protein. The table shows approximately 700,000 distinct CDR3 sequences, with approximately 14% occurring only once. Sequences were derived from PBMCs from blood, sampled about 13 days after vaccination. The receptor's source is a man aged 45-65 years who received an inactivated influenza vaccine.

In DNA, the CDR3 is TGTGCCAGCAGTGATAGACTAGCGGGCGAGACCCAGTACTTC. It yields the protein CASSDRLAGETQYF. The chain uses TRBV28 and TRBJ2-5, with 10 positions matching TRBD2. Germline lookup yields CDR1 MDHEN and CDR2 SYDVKM. The junction had 5 bases not matched to a gene; V was cut back by 5 bases and J by 5 bases. This CDR3 is 14 amino acids long.